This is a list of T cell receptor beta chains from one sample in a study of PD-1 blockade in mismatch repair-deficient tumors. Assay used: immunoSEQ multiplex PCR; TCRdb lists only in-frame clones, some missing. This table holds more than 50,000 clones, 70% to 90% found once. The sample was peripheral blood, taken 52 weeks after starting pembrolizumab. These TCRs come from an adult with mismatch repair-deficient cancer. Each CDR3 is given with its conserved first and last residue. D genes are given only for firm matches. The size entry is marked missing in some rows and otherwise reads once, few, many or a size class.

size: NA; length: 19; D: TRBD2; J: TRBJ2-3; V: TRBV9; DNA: TGTGCCAGCAGCGGCTTACCCCCACGTAGCGGGAGAGGGACAGATACGCAGTATTTT; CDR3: CASSGLPPRSGRGTDTQYF
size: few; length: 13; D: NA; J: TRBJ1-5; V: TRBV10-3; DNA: TGTGCCATCAGCCCGAACGGGGATCAGCCCCAGCATTTT; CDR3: CAISPNGDQPQHF
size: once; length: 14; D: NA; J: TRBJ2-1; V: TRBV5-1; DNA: TGCGCCAGCAGGGGACGCCTGGAGGACAATGAGCAGTTCTTC; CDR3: CASRGRLEDNEQFF
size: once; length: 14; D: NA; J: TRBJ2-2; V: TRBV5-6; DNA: TGTGCCAGCAGCCTAAGTCCAATTACCGGGGAGCTGTTTTTT; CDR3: CASSLSPITGELFF
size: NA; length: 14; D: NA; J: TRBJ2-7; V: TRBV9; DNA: TGTGCCAGCAGCGTAGGCGCCCCCTCCTACGAGCAGTACTTC; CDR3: CASSVGAPSYEQYF
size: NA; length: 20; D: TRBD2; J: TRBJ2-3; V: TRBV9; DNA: TGTGCCAGCAGCGTAGCCCGAGCACCTAAGCGGGAGGAAACCACAGATACGCAGTATTTT; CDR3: CASSVARAPKREETTDTQYF
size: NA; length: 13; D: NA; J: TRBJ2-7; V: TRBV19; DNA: TGTGCCAGTGCCTCCGGGACACCATACGAGCAGTACTTC; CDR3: CASASGTPYEQYF
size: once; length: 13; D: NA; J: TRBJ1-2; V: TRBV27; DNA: TGTGCCAGCAGTTTATTAGGGAACTATGGCTACACCTTC; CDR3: CASSLLGNYGYTF
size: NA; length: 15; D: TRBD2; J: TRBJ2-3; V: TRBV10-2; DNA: TGCGCCAGCAGCACGACTAGCGGGAGATCCTTTACGCAGTATTTT; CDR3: CASSTTSGRSFTQYF
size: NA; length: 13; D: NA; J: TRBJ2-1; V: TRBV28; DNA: TGTGCCAGCAGTCAACGACGGCGAGATGAGCAGTTCTTC; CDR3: CASSQRRRDEQFF
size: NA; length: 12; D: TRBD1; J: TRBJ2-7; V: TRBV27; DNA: TGTGCCAGCAGGCGGGGACAGGGAGAGCAGTACTTC; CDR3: CASRRGQGEQYF
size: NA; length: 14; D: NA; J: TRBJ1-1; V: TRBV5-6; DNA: TGTGCCAGCAGCGCCGGGACAAGGAACACTGAAGCTTTCTTT; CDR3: CASSAGTRNTEAFF
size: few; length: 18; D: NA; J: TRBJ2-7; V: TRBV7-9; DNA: TGTGCCAGCAGCGCCCGGGACGGAGGTAGGCGAACCCGGGGGGAGCAGTACTTC; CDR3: CASSARDGGRRTRGEQYF
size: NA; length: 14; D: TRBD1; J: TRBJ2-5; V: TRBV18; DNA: TGTGCCAGCTCATTAGACAGGGCCCAAGAGACCCAGTACTTC; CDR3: CASSLDRAQETQYF
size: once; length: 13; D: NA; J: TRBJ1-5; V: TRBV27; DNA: TGTGCCAGCAGTTGGGGGCGTGGGCAGCCCCAGCATTTT; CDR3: CASSWGRGQPQHF
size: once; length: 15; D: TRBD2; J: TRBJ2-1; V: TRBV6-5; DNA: TGTGCCAGCAGTTACTCGATAGCGGGAAGGTATGAGCAGTTCTTC; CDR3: CASSYSIAGRYEQFF
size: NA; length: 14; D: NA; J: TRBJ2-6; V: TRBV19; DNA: TGTGCCAGTAGGAACCCCTCTGGGGCCAACGTCCTGACTTTC; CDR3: CASRNPSGANVLTF
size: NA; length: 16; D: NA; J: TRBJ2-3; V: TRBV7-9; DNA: TGTGCCAGCAGCTCACGCCCGGGGCCAGGCACAGATACGCAGTATTTT; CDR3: CASSSRPGPGTDTQYF
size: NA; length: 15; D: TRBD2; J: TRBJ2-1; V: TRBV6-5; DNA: TGTGCCAGCAGTTTTCTTAGCGGGAGCTCCAATGAGCAGTTCTTC; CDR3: CASSFLSGSSNEQFF
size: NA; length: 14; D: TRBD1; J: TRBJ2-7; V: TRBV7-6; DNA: TGTGCCAGCAGCTTCAAACAGGGGGCGAGGGAGCAGTACTTC; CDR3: CASSFKQGAREQYF
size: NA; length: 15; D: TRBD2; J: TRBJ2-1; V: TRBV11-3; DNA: TGTGCCAGCAGCCCGCTAGCGGGAGGGTACAATGAGCAGTTCTTC; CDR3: CASSPLAGGYNEQFF
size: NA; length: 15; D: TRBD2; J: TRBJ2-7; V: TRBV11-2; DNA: TGTGCCAGCAGCTTAGAGTGGCGGGAGACGGACGAGCAGTACTTC; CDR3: CASSLEWRETDEQYF
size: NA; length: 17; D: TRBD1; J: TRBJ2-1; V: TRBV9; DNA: TGTGCCAGCAGCGTAGAGGGACAGGGACCCCCTAGGGATGAGCAGTTCTTC; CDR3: CASSVEGQGPPRDEQFF
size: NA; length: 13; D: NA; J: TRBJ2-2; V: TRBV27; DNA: TGTGCCAGCAGTCAACAGATCCCCGGGGAGCTGTTTTTT; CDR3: CASSQQIPGELFF
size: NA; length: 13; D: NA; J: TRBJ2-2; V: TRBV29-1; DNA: TGCAGCGTTCGAAAGGGGGGAGGCGGGGAGCTGTTTTTT; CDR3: CSVRKGGGGELFF
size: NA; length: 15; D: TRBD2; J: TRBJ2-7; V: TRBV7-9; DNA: TGTGCCAGCAGCTTAACCGGACTAGCCCCCTGGGAGCAGTACTTC; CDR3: CASSLTGLAPWEQYF
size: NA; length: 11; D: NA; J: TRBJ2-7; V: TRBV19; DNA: TGTGCCAGTAGTATAGGCTACGAGCAGTACTTC; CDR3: CASSIGYEQYF
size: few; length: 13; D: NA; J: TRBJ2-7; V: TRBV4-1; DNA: TGCGCCAGCAGCCAAACGCCTTTTAACGAGCAGTACTTC; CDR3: CASSQTPFNEQYF
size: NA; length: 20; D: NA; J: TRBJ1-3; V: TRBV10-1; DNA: TGCGCCAGCAGTGAGTCCTCGAATGACGGACCGCAGAGCTCTGGAAACACCATATATTTT; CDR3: CASSESSNDGPQSSGNTIYF
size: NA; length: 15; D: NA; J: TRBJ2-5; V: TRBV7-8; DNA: TGTGCCAGCAGCCCCAGGACCCAGTCAGGGGAGACCCAGTACTTC; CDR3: CASSPRTQSGETQYF
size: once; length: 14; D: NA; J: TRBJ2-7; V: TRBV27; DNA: TGTGCCAGCAGTTTACAGGGTTCCTTAGGCGAGCAGTACTTC; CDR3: CASSLQGSLGEQYF
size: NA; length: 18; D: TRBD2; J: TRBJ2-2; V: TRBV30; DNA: TGTGCCTGGTGTATAAAGTCAAGCGGGAGTGGCCTAATCGGGGAGCTGTTTTTT; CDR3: CAWCIKSSGSGLIGELFF
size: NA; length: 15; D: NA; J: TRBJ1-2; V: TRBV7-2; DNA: TGTGCCAGCAGCTTTAAAGGTTTACGGCCGGGTGGCTACACCTTC; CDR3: CASSFKGLRPGGYTF
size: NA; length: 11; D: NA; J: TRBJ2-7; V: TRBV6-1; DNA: TGTGCCACCAGTGGGGGCCTGGAGCAGTACTTC; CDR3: CATSGGLEQYF
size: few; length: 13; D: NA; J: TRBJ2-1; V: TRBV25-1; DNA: TGTGCCAGCAGTGGGGGCTCGTACAATGAGCAGTTCTTC; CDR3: CASSGGSYNEQFF
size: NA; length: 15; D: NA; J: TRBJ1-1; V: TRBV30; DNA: TGTGCCTGGAGCGCCGGGGGAGATCCCTACACTGAAGCTTTCTTT; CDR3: CAWSAGGDPYTEAFF
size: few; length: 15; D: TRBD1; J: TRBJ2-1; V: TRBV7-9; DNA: TGTGCCAGCAGCACCGGACAGGGCCTCTACAATGAGCAGTTCTTC; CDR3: CASSTGQGLYNEQFF
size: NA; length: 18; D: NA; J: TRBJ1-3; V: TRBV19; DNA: TGTGCCAGTAGTATTGATTCTTGGACAGCGGGTGATGGAAACACCATATATTTT; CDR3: CASSIDSWTAGDGNTIYF
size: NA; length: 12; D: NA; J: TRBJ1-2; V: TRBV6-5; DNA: TGTGCCAGCTTCCCACACGGCTATGGCTACACCTTC; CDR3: CASFPHGYGYTF
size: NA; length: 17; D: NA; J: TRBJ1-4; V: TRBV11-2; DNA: TGTGCCAGCAGCTTATTAGCGGGCGTAGGAACTAATGAAAAACTGTTTTTT; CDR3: CASSLLAGVGTNEKLFF
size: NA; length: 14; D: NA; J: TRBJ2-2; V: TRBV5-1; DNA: TGCGCCAGCAGCTTGACGGACCCAAGGGGGGAGCTGTTTTTT; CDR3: CASSLTDPRGELFF
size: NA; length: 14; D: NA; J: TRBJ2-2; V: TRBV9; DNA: TGTGCCAGCAGCGTAGTGGGGGGAAACGGGGAGCTGTTTTTT; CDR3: CASSVVGGNGELFF
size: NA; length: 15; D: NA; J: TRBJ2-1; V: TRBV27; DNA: TGTGCCAGCAGTTTATGGCCTAGCGACCACAATGAGCAGTTCTTC; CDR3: CASSLWPSDHNEQFF
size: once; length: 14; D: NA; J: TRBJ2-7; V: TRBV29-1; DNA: TGCAGCGTTGGTGGTGGAGGGGCAACCTACGAGCAGTACTTC; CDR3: CSVGGGGATYEQYF
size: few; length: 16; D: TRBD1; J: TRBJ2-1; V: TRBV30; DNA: TGTGCCTGGAACCTGCCTTGGGGGACAGACTACAATGAGCAGTTCTTC; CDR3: CAWNLPWGTDYNEQFF
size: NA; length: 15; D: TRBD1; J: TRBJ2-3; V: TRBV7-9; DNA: TGTGCCAGCAGCTTACCCAGACAGGGATTTTATACGCAGTATTTT; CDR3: CASSLPRQGFYTQYF
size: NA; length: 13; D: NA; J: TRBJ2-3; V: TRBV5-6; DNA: TGTGCCAGCAGCTTTCGGAGCACAGATACGCAGTATTTT; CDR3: CASSFRSTDTQYF
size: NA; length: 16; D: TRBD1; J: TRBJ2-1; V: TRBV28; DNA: TGTGCCAGCAGTTTATTGACAGGGGGCTTAAAAAATGAGCAGTTCTTC; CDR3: CASSLLTGGLKNEQFF